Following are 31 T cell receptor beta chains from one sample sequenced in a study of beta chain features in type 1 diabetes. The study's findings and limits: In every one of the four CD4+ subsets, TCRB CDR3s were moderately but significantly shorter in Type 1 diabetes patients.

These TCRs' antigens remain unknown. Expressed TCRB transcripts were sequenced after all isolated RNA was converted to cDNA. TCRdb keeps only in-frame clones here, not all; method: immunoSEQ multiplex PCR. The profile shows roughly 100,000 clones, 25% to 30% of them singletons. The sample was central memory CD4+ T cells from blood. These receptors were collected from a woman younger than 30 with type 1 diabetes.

CDR3 coding DNA: TGTGCCAGCAGTCCCCGCCTGTTAGACAGGGTAAATCAGCCCCAGCATTTT. It yields the protein CASSPRLLDRVNQPQHF. The chain links TRBV28 to TRBJ1-5, with 7 positions matching TRBD1. Germline CDR1 and CDR2: MDHEN and SYDVKM. V shed 5 bases, J shed 4 bases, and the junction held 14 bases outside the gene matches. This CDR3 is 17 amino acids long.

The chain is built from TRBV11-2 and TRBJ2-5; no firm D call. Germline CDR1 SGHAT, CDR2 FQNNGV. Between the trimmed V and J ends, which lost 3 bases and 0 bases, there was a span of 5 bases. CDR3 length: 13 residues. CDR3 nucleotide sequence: TGTGCCAGCAGCTTTCCGGACCAAGAGACCCAGTACTTC. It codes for CASSFPDQETQYF.

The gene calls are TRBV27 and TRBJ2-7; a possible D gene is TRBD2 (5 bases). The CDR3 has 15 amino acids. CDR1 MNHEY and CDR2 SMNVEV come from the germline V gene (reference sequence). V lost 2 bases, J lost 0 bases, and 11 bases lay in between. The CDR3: CASSLKSGSSYEQYF. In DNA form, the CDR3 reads TGTGCCAGCAGTTTAAAATCGGGGAGCTCCTACGAGCAGTACTTC.

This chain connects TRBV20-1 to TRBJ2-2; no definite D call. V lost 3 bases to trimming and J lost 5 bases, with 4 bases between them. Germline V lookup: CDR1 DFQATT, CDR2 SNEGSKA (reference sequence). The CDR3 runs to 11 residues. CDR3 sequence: CSASSTGELFF. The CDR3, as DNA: TGCAGTGCTAGCTCGACCGGGGAGCTGTTTTTT.

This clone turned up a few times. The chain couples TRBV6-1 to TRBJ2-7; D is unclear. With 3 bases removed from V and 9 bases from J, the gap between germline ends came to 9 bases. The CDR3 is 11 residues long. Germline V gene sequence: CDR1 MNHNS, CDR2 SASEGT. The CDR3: CASSEATLQYV. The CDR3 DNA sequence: TGTGCCAGCAGTGAGGCAACGTTGCAGTACGTC.

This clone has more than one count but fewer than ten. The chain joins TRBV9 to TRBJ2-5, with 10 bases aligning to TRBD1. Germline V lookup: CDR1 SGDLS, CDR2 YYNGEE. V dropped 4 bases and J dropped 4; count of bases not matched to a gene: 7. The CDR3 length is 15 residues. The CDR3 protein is CASSPRTGGSETQYF. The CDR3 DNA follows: TGTGCCAGCAGCCCCCGGACAGGGGGATCAGAGACCCAGTACTTC. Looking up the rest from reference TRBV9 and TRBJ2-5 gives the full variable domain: DSGVTQTPKHLITATGQRVTLRCSPRSGDLSVYWYQQSLDQGLQFLIQYYNGEERAKGNILERFSAQQFPDLHSELNLSSLELGDSALYFCASSPRTGGSETQYFGPGTRLLVL.

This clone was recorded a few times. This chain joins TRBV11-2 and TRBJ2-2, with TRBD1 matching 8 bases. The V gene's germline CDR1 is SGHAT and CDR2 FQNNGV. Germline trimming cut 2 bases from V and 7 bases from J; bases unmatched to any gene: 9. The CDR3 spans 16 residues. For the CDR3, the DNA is TGTGCCAGCAGCTTACAGGGGGCTTATAGTATCGGGGAGCTGTTTTTT. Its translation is CASSLQGAYSIGELFF.

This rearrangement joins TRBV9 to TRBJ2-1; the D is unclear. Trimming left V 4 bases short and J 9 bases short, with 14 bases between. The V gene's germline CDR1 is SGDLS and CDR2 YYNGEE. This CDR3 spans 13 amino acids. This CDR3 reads CASSLNDLTEQFF. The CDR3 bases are TGTGCCAGCAGCCTAAACGACTTGACTGAGCAGTTCTTC.

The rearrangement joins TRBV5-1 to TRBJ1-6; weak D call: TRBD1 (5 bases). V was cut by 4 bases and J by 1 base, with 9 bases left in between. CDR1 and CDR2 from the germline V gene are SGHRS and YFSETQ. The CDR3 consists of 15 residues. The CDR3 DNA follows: TGCGCCAGCAGCCCAACAGGTTCCTATAATTCACCCCTCCACTTT. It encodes CASSPTGSYNSPLHF.

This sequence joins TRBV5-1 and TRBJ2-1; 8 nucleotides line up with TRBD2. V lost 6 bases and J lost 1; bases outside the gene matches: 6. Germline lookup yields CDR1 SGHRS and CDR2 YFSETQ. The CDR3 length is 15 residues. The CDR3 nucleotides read TGCGCCAGCACGGAGCGGGAGAGGTCCTACAATGAGCAGTTCTTC. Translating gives CASTERERSYNEQFF.

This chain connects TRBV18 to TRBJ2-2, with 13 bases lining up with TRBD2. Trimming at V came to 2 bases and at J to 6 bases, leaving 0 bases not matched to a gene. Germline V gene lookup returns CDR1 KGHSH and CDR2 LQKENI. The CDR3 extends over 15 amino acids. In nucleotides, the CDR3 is TGTGCCAGCTCACCAGGACTAGCGGGAGCCGGGGAGCTGTTTTTT. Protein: CASSPGLAGAGELFF.

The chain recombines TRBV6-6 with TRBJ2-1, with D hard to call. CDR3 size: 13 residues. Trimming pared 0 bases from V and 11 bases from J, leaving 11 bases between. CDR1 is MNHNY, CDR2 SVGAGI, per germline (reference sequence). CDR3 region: CASSYSLLEKQFF. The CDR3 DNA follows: TGTGCCAGCAGTTACTCTCTTCTAGAAAAGCAGTTCTTC.

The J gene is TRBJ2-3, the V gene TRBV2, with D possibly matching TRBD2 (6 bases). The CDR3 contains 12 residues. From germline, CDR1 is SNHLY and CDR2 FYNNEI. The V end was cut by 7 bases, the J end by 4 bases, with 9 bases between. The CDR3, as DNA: TGTGCCAGCAATATAGCGGCAGATACGCAGTATTTT. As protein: CASNIAADTQYF.

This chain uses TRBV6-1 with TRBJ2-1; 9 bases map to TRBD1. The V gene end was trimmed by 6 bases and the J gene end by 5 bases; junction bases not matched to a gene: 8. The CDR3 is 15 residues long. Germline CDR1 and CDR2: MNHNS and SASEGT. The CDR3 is CASSIPGQGNNEQFF. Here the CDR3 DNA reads TGTGCCAGCAGCATACCGGGACAGGGAAACAATGAGCAGTTCTTC.

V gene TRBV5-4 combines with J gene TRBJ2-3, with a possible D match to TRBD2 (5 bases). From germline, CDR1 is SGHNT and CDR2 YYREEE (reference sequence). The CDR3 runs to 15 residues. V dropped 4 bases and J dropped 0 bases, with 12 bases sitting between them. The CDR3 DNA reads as TGTGCCAGCAGCCTTTGGACTCCGAGCACAGATACGCAGTATTTT. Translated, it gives CASSLWTPSTDTQYF.

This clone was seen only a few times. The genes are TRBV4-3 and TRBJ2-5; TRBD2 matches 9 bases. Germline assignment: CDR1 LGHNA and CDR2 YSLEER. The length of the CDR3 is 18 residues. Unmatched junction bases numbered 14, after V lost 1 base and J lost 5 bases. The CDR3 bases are TGCGCCAGCAGCCAAGGAAATGGTGCGGGAGGGCCTGAGGAGACCCAGTACTTC. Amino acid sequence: CASSQGNGAGGPEETQYF.

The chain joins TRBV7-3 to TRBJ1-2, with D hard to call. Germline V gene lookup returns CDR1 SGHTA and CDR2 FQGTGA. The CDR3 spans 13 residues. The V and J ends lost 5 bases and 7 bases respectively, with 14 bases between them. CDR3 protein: CASSPVRLGGYTF. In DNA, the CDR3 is TGTGCCAGCAGCCCTGTGAGGCTGGGTGGCTACACCTTC.

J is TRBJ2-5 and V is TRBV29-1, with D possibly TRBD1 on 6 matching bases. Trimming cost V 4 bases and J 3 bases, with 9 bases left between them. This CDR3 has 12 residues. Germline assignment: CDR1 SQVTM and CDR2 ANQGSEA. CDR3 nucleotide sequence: TGCAGCGTTGCACAGGGTAAAGAGACCCAGTACTTC. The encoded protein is CSVAQGKETQYF. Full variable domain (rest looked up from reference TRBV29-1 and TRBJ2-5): SAVISQKPSRDICQRGTSLTIQCQVDSQVTMMFWYRQQPGQSLTLIATANQGSEATYESGFVIDKFPISRPNLTFSTLTVSNMSPEDSSIYLCSVAQGKETQYFGPGTRLLVL.

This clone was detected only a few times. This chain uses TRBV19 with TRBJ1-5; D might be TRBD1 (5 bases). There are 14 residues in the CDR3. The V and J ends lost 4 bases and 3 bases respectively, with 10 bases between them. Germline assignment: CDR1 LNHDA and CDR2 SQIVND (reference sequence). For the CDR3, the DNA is TGTGCCAGTAGTACCAGGGTACCCAATCAGCCCCAGCATTTT. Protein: CASSTRVPNQPQHF.

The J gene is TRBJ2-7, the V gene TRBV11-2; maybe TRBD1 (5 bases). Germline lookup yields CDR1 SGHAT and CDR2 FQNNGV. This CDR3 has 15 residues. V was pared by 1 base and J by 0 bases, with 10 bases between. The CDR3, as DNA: TGTGCCAGCAGCTTAGGACCCGACAGCTCCTACGAGCAGTACGTC. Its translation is CASSLGPDSSYEQYV.

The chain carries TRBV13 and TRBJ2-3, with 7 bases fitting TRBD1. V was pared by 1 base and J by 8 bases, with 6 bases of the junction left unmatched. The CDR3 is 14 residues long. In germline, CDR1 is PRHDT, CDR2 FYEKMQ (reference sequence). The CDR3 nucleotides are TGTGCCAGCAGCTTAGACAGGGGATCAACTACGCAGTATTTT. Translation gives CASSLDRGSTTQYF.

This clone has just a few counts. The CDR3 DNA reads TGCGCCAGCAGCCAAGGTGGGGGGAGGAACAATGAGCAGTTCTTC. Amino acid sequence: CASSQGGGRNNEQFF. The chain combines TRBV4-1 with TRBJ2-1; the D gene is possibly TRBD2 (6 bases). The V gene lost 1 base and the J gene lost 5 bases, with 12 bases spanning the gap. There are 15 residues in the CDR3. The germline V gene encodes CDR1 MGHRA and CDR2 YSYEKL.

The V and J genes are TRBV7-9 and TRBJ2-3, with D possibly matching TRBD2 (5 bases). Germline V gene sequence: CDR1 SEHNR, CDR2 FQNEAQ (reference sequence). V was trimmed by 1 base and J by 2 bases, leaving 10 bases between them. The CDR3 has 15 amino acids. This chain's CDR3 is CASSLGGSPTDTQYF. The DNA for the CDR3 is TGTGCCAGCAGCTTAGGCGGGTCTCCCACAGATACGCAGTATTTT.

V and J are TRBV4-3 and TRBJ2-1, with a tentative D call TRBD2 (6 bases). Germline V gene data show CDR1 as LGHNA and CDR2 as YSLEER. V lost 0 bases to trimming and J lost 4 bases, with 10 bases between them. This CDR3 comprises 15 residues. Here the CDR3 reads CASSQEWREYNEQFF. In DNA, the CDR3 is TGCGCCAGCAGCCAAGAATGGAGGGAGTACAATGAGCAGTTCTTC.

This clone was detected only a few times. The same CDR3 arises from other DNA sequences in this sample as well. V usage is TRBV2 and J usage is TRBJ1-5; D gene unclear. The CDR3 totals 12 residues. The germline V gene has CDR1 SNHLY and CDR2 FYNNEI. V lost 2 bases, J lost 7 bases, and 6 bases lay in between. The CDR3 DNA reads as TGTGCCAGCAGTGAAAGAGGACAGCCCCAGCATTTT. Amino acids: CASSERGQPQHF.

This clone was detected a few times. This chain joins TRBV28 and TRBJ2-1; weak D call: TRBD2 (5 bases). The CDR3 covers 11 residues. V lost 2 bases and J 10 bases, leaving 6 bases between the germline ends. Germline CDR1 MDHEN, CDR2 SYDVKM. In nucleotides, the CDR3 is TGTGCCAGCAGTTTAGAGCGGGAGCAGTTCTTC. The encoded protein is CASSLEREQFF.

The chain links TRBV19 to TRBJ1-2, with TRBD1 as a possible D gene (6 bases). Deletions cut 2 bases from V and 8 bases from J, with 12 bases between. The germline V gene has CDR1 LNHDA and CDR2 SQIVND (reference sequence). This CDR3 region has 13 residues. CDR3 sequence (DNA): TGTGCCAGTAGTATACAGGGGAGTCGAGGCTACACCTTC. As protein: CASSIQGSRGYTF.

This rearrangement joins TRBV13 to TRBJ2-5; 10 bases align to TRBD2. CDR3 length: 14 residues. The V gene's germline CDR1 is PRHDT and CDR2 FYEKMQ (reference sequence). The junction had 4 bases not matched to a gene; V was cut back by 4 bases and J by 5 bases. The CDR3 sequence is CASSSLAGVETQYF. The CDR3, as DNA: TGTGCCAGCAGCTCCCTAGCGGGAGTGGAGACCCAGTACTTC.

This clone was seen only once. CDR3 bases: TGTGCCAGCTCACCACCTAGGACAGGGAAGGCTGGGGCCAACGTCCTGACTTTC. This gives the protein CASSPPRTGKAGANVLTF. This chain uses TRBV18 with TRBJ2-6, with 8 bases matching TRBD1. Germline CDR1 reads KGHSH; CDR2 reads LQKENI. The CDR3 spans 18 residues. After removal of 0 bases from V and 2 bases from J, the junction contained 6 bases not matched to a gene.

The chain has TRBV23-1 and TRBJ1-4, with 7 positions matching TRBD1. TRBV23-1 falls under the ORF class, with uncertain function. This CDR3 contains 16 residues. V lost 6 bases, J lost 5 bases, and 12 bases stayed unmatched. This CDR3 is CASSHGQANTNEKLFF. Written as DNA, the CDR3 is TGCGCCAGCAGCCATGGACAGGCCAATACAAATGAAAAACTGTTTTTT.

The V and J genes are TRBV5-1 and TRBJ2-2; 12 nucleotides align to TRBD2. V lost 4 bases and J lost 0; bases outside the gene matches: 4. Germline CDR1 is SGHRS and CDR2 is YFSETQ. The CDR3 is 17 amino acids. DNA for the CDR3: TGCGCCAGCAGCGCCAGGACTAGCGGGGCGAACACCGGGGAGCTGTTTTTT. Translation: CASSARTSGANTGELFF.